The source of this T cell receptor (beta chain) is a study of blood T cell repertoires in COVID-19 (dated by TCRdb to 2020 to 2021). With respect to the entire study: Collaborator samples came from the United States, Italy and Spain and covered acute and convalescent phases of COVID-19. The repertoires were released in a freely available public database meant as a resource for research on the immune response to SARS-CoV-2. Deeply sampled blood TCRbeta repertoires from subjects exposed to, actively infected with, or recovered from COVID-19 were included in the dataset. The sample metadata nearly always contained a de-identified subject ID, COVID-19 status, age in years and sex. Where HLA class I and class II types were available, the types were taken from metadata supplied by the sample provider, not from assay-based typing. The samples were drawn from the first 160 participants of the ongoing ImmuneRACE study and from roughly 1,300 subjects provided by 6 global collaborators. The material from the prospective study consisted of cDNA or gDNA derived from T cells, B-cell-depleted T cells, or PBMCs.

CDR1 and CDR2 were assigned from the germline V gene (reference sequence) as LGHDT and YNNKEL. V is cut back by 10 bases and J by 4 bases, with 4 bases in the junction unmatched. The CDR3 covers 12 residues, taking in both the cysteine and the phenylalanine. Only the CDR3 region is kept as DNA, spanning 36 bases read in frame from base 1. Collaborating institutions collected whole blood in K2EDTA tubes following their own protocols. For TCRbeta analysis, collaborators shipped samples in one of three forms: frozen whole blood, isolated PBMCs, or DNA extracted from either of those sample types. Notes on this clone: It has no known antigen specificity. No quality values exist for individual bases; no much larger clone is one base distant.

Paper-wide results and their limitations: The amount of clinical and demographic metadata varied by source and participant and was provided uncurated.

TCRbeta CDR3 regions were amplified from genomic DNA by means of the immunoSEQ Assay, a bias-controlled multiplex PCR. On the study's bioinformatics: The number of nucleated cells in each sample was estimated from the amplification of reference gene primers within the assay. To quantify the absolute abundance of each unique TCRbeta CDR3 rearrangement, sequence reads were collapsed and filtered. Productive Simpson clonality was computed per sample as the square root of Simpson's diversity index over productive rearrangements. TCRdb provides this immuneACCESS table in a form limited to in-frame rearrangements. Some clones are lacking; in checked studies, under half of them reflect an unresolved V gene, and why the rest are absent is not known. The D gene and trimming were derived from the DNA, and the V and J assignments and clone size from that table. The sample includes roughly 120,000 clones, with around 90% observed a single time. Clones ranked in the top ten supply 0.88% of the sample.

The clonotype originates from a woman aged 50 to 65 with active or convalescent COVID-19. The sample was peripheral blood. The V and J genes are TRBV3-1 (or the pseudogene TRBV3-2) and TRBJ2-3; 8 central bases correspond to TRBD2. In nucleotides, the sequence is TGTGCCACGGGGGGGGACGCAGATACGCAGTATTTT. Protein translation: CATGGDADTQYF.